This T cell receptor beta chain was found in a study of shared clonotypes between healthy human individuals. Study-level findings and limits: Represented diversity (both genetic and exposure-history) was limited by the small number of donors.

At the deep level, the assay was run. Several immunoSEQ 96-well plates shared each subset's DNA, each plate a replicate. Clones were sequenced by immunoSEQ multiplex PCR, and TCRdb holds only the in-frame ones, with some missing. The table has about 490,000 clones, 60% to 85% seen once. This clone was observed a single time. The antigen is not known. A much larger clone is a single base away; this may be a read error. The same CDR3 can be traced to other DNA sequences in this sample. The receptor comes from a woman in her thirties or forties in good health. Some clones in this sample may be carry-over from other donors' samples. What was sequenced was PBMCs.

CDR3 DNA: TGTGCCTGGGAAACGAAAGAGACCCAGTACTTC. The encoded protein is CAWETKETQYF. The chain is built from TRBV30 and TRBJ2-5, with D uncertain. This CDR3 region has 11 residues. In germline, CDR1 is GTSNPN, CDR2 SVGIG (reference sequence). V dropped 5 bases and J dropped 3 bases, with 7 bases sitting between them.